The subject of this entry is one TCR beta chain. Its recognized antigen is unknown. Per-nucleotide qualities are absent, and no much larger clonotype sits a single base away. The cohort consisted of 600 or so healthy bone marrow donors. At the time of sampling, every cohort member was nominally healthy, though immune exposures that went unrecorded were likely present. The donor was CMV seronegative and belonged to the group of 352 seronegative cohort members. Every donor gave a peripheral blood sample, and the peripheral blood mononuclear cells from that sample were used for TCR beta sequencing. The Qiagen DNeasy Blood Extraction Kit was used to extract genomic DNA from the blood cell samples. Library construction relied on the immunoSEQ multiplex PCR assay. For the multiplex PCR, a mixture combining 60 forward primers for TCR Vbeta segments and 13 reverse primers for TCR Jbeta segments was used. A multiplex PCR assay on genomic DNA amplified the CDR3 region of rearranged TCR beta genes. The Illumina HiSeq System was used to sequence the amplified TCR beta libraries as 87-base-pair reads. The original pipeline was this. Across the 670 or so repertoires, a later analysis counted around 80 million unique TCR beta chains, roughly 11 million of which were shared by at least two donors. A nearest-neighbor algorithm error-corrected the raw reads and collapsed the reads into unique sequences, merging closely related sequences to remove PCR and sequencing errors. V, D and J gene segments were assigned by aligning CDR3 sequences to IMGT reference sequences. For a sequence to be retained, at least a six-nucleotide match to both a V gene segment and a J gene segment was required. A rearrangement counted as productive if the CDR3 had no stop codons and remained in frame with V and J, and every other rearrangement counted as non-productive. CDR3 was defined by IMGT convention, running from the second conserved V-encoded cysteine to the conserved J-encoded phenylalanine. The earlier analysis of some 580 of the donors excluded any sequence lacking an unambiguous match to a single V gene segment. An earlier analysis of fewer than 750 of the donors called V segments functional above 56.7% productive rearrangements and segregating when the between-donor standard deviation exceeded 5%. To diagnose cytomegalovirus status from the catalog of TCR beta chain sequences, a statistical classification framework was built. A later analysis assigned V and J genes by comparing TCR nucleotide sequences with IMGT/GENE-DB human TR gene sequences. A later analysis assigned CDR3 sequences and most-parsimonious VDJ recombination scenarios with the TCRdist pipeline. In a later analysis, every TCR beta chain was defined by the combination of its CDR3 amino acid sequence and its V-gene family, and reads without a unique V-gene family were dropped. A later analysis removed roughly 590 highly shared, low-generation-probability nucleotide sequences to deal with suspected cross-contamination and a sequencing artifact. In a later analysis, a clonal expansion index was calculated for each public chain from normalized within-repertoire ranks of inferred template counts. In a later analysis, generation probabilities were computed using a VDJ recombination model fitted to out-of-frame rearrangements, and the results were checked against IGoR. In a later analysis, hypergeometric tests were used to score TCR-TCR, TCR-HLA and TCR-CMV co-occurrence, with a repertoire-size bias correction applied to TCR pairs. A later analysis estimated false discovery rates by permuting HLA or CMV assignments 20 times. In a later analysis, co-occurring TCRs were grouped with DBSCAN, and TCRdist sequence similarity was added when clustering was performed within HLA-allele-positive subsets. Repertoires with fewer than 30,000 or more than 120,000 public chains, plus five repertoires with anomalous nucleotide sharing, were excluded from co-occurrence clustering. The immuneACCESS repertoire file appears here via TCRdb, limited to in-frame rearrangements. These files lack a portion of the clones; in checked studies, under half of the deficit traces to unresolved V genes, and the cause of the others is not known. V and J calls and clone size follow that table, whereas D and trimming were derived from the DNA. The sample table records 75,000 to 100,000 clones; 73% of these occur just once. Together, the top ten hold roughly 4% of the sample.

Trimming removed 3 bases from V and 3 bases from J; the gene matches leave 6 bases unexplained. The germline V gene (reference sequence) gives CDR1 as SGHAT and CDR2 as FQDESV. Including cysteine and phenylalanine, the CDR3 has 15 amino acids. The sequence is cut down to CDR3 DNA, 45 bases in frame from base 1. The data originate from a study of cytomegalovirus exposure and HLA in healthy donors (dated by TCRdb to about 2017). The study in broad terms: An earlier analysis of several hundred of the donors reported roughly 300 Gb of sequence data and 117 million unique TCR beta sequences obtained from approximately 180 million T cells. About 300 gigabases of sequencing data and approximately 84 million unique TCR sequences were included in an early release covering roughly 600 HLA-typed donors. Of the roughly 420 genotyped donors, roughly 76% were placed in the genetic ancestry cluster associated with self-reported Caucasian donors. The aim of the study was to test whether cataloging public T cell receptors could identify signatures of past pathogen exposure. Using immunosequencing, the study profiled T cell repertoires from about 620 subjects and related those repertoires to cytomegalovirus serostatus. Besides the first cohort of 500 to 700 subjects, a separate validation cohort made up of 120 different subjects was used. High-throughput TCR immunosequencing, statistical association of individual TCRs with disease status, and machine learning were combined to predict cytomegalovirus infection status. A later analysis re-examined previously published TCR beta repertoires from more than 550 donors and added high-resolution HLA genotyping to investigate patterns of TCR occurrence. Rather than using new phenotypic data, the later analysis identified candidate immune exposures from TCR beta sequences and from how often those sequences occurred across donors. In an earlier analysis of over 550 of the donors, high-throughput TCR beta sequencing was used to judge whether each TCR beta V gene segment behaved as functional or pseudogenic. Donor age, sex, ethnicity and CMV serostatus were compiled together with the repertoire data. In a later genetic analysis, genome-wide SNP genotypes for about 55% of the roughly 700 donors were used, and that subset was treated as a discovery cohort. All discovery cohort repertoires had been generated on a single sequencing platform. HLA typing covered class I and class II loci at four-digit resolution. Typing coverage differed by locus: A, B, C, DRB1 and DQB1 were typed in roughly 620-630 donors, DQA1 in 500 to 550, DPA1 in some 600, and DPB1 in 400 to 480. Because of strong linkage in the cohort, 5 or 6 DR-DQ haplotypes were treated as single units for association and clustering. Among a few hundred genotyped donors of the cohort, an average of about 240,000 unique TCR beta nucleotide sequences were sequenced per donor, about a sixth of them non-productive. General conclusions and limits of the study: A further reported finding was that TCR beta sequences accurately predicted the HLA-A and HLA-B alleles for most subjects in the first cohort. At a false discovery rate of 0.05, a later analysis linked some 18,000 TCR beta sequences to specific HLA alleles. V-gene and J-gene trimming of TCR beta chains was associated with a missense DCLRE1C variant in a later genetic analysis, and the association was replicated in an independent cohort. The cohort was sequenced for TCR beta chains only, and without alpha or paired-chain data the features that could be detected were limited. Because counts were too low, seventeen rarely observed V segments, including chromosome 9 orphons, were excluded from the earlier analysis of 587 of the donors. A few of the identified cytomegalovirus-associated TCR beta chains were confirmed in vitro to be specific for cytomegalovirus antigens. In a later analysis, HLA-associated TCR beta chains showed more clonal expansion and lower generation probabilities than non-associated chains that were equally common. In a later analysis, several top co-occurrence clusters were reported to appear linked to parvovirus B19, influenza, CMV and Epstein-Barr virus. A cluster of highly shared sequence variants was judged likely to represent a technical artifact of the sequencing pipeline. A later analysis found that most CMV-associated TCR beta chains appeared HLA-restricted, with HLA associations seemingly driven largely by CMV exposure. Roughly uniform sequencing depth across donors was assumed in presence/absence analyses, although this assumption may not hold. In both the original and validation cohorts, the classifier was reported to diagnose cytomegalovirus status with high specificity and sensitivity. Broadly in line with IMGT annotations, most TCR beta V segments showed up in productive rearrangements about 87% or about 30% of the time in an earlier analysis of a few hundred of the donors. According to the authors, the approach could potentially be generalized to other disease states and immunological phenotypes. Some IMGT-functional V segments, including TRBV6-2 and TRBV6-3, could not be distinguished by the 87-base-pair reads and were therefore excluded. While some public TCRs were present in many individuals, most TCR sequences turned up only very rarely across donors. In the study, some 160 TCR beta chains were listed as associated with cytomegalovirus. Linkage disequilibrium might explain the correlated functional status among segregating V segments, but an unknown experimental factor could not be excluded. HLA typing was unavailable for some donors at each locus, so association tests used only the typed subset. In a later analysis, TCR association rates were found to vary across HLA loci, with the most associated TCRs seen for DRB1 alleles and the fewest for HLA-C alleles. When HLA alleles, especially DR and DQ, strongly co-occurred, attributing TCR associations to individual alleles was difficult. A later genetic analysis reported fewer N-insertions in productive TCRs among donors in an Asian-associated ancestry cluster than the roughly 720-donor mean. For the cohort, immune exposure information was limited to CMV serostatus.

The source material was PBMCs. The TCR was taken from a man aged 40-49 years in good health and CMV-seronegative. The rearranged chain carries TRBV11-1 and TRBJ2-3; TRBD1 fits 7 bases in the junction. The CDR3 in this case is CASSFRDRQTDTQYF. The nucleotides read TGTGCCAGCAGCTTCCGGGACAGACAAACAGATACGCAGTATTTT.